The clone carrying this T cell receptor beta chain has a count of ten or more. This record belongs to a study of T cells in Graves' hyperthyroidism and ophthalmopathy. V was pared by 6 bases and J by 4 bases, with 9 bases of the junction left unmatched. The CDR3 loop spans 15 amino acids. Germline CDR1 is MNHNS and CDR2 is SASEGT. Regions amplified from RNA transcripts were the TCR beta CDR3 regions. The TCR CDR3 was amplified in a first-round RT-PCR using the HTBI primer set. In TCRdb, the multiplex PCR reads were re-called with MiXCR into one record per CDR3 protein. Of 700,000 or so distinct CDR3 sequences listed, 14% are singletons.

The sequenced sample consisted of blood. This receptor was taken from a woman between 45 and 65 years old with Graves' ophthalmopathy. The rearrangement links TRBV6-1 to TRBJ1-1; 9 bases agree with TRBD1. CDR3 in amino acids: CASRNRDRDGTEAFF. CDR3 DNA sequence: TGTGCCAGCAGAAACCGGGACAGGGACGGCACTGAAGCTTTCTTT.